This is a list of T cell receptor beta chains from one sample in a study of cytomegalovirus exposure and HLA in healthy donors. TCRdb's copy holds only in-frame clones and misses some; the assay was immunoSEQ multiplex PCR. There are some 110,000 clones in the sample; 75% occur only once, and 2.5% to 3% lies in the top ten. The sample was PBMCs. The receptors here all came from a male donor in good health and CMV-seropositive. CDR3s include the opening cysteine and the closing phenylalanine or tryptophan. Each record gives: CDR3 DNA, CDR3 protein, D gene, V gene, J gene, clone size. The D gene is left open where the match is weak. Only some rows state a clone size, as once, few, many or a class for expanded clones.

TGTGCCAGCAGCGGGGGGGGACCTGGCAATCAGCCCCAGCATTTT,CASSGGGPGNQPQHF,NA,TRBV6-5,TRBJ1-5,NA
TGTGCCAGCAGGGACAGGGGACTCTCTGGAAACACCATATATTTT,CASRDRGLSGNTIYF,TRBD1,TRBV27,TRBJ1-3,NA
TGTGCCAGCAGCCAAGACCCAACAGGTTCCTACGAGCAGTACTTC,CASSQDPTGSYEQYF,NA,TRBV4-2,TRBJ2-7,NA
TGTGCCAGCAGTTTATCCTATAATGGGGGCAGGGGCCAAGAGACCCAGTACTTC,CASSLSYNGGRGQETQYF,NA,TRBV27,TRBJ2-5,NA
TGTGCCAGCAGTTTCGTCAATTCACCCCTCCACTTT,CASSFVNSPLHF,NA,TRBV27,TRBJ1-6,once
TGTGCCAGCAGCACTGGACAGGGCACAGATACGCAGTATTTT,CASSTGQGTDTQYF,TRBD1,TRBV28,TRBJ2-3,NA
TGTGCCAGCAGCCCGACGGGACAGAACACAGATACGCAGTATTTT,CASSPTGQNTDTQYF,TRBD1,TRBV7-9,TRBJ2-3,NA
TGTGCCAGTAGTAAGAGACAGACCGGGGAGCTGTTTTTT,CASSKRQTGELFF,NA,TRBV19,TRBJ2-2,NA
TGCAGCGCCAGGGATTCGGCCGGGGAGCTGTTTTTT,CSARDSAGELFF,NA,TRBV29-1,TRBJ2-2,NA
TGTGCCAGCAGGACAGGGGATCGGGGCTATGGCTACACCTTC,CASRTGDRGYGYTF,TRBD1,TRBV2,TRBJ1-2,NA
TGTGCCAGCAGTGACCCCTCACAAAGGGGCGAGCAGTACTTC,CASSDPSQRGEQYF,NA,TRBV25-1,TRBJ2-7,NA
TGTGCCAGCAGCCTGGGGGGGACTTCCGCCTACAATGAGCAGTTCTTC,CASSLGGTSAYNEQFF,TRBD2,TRBV9,TRBJ2-1,NA
NA,CASSWAGGSNQPQNF,NA,TRBV5-1,TRBJ1-5,NA
TGTGCCAGCAGCGTAGGTGGCGGACAGGGACCCTACGAGCAGTACTTC,CASSVGGGQGPYEQYF,TRBD1,TRBV9,TRBJ2-7,once
TGCGCCAGCAGCCCTGACAGGAACTATGGCTACACCTTC,CASSPDRNYGYTF,NA,TRBV5-1,TRBJ1-2,NA
TGTGCCAGCACGGACAGGGGTTACGAGCAGTACTTC,CASTDRGYEQYF,TRBD1,TRBV6-1,TRBJ2-7,NA